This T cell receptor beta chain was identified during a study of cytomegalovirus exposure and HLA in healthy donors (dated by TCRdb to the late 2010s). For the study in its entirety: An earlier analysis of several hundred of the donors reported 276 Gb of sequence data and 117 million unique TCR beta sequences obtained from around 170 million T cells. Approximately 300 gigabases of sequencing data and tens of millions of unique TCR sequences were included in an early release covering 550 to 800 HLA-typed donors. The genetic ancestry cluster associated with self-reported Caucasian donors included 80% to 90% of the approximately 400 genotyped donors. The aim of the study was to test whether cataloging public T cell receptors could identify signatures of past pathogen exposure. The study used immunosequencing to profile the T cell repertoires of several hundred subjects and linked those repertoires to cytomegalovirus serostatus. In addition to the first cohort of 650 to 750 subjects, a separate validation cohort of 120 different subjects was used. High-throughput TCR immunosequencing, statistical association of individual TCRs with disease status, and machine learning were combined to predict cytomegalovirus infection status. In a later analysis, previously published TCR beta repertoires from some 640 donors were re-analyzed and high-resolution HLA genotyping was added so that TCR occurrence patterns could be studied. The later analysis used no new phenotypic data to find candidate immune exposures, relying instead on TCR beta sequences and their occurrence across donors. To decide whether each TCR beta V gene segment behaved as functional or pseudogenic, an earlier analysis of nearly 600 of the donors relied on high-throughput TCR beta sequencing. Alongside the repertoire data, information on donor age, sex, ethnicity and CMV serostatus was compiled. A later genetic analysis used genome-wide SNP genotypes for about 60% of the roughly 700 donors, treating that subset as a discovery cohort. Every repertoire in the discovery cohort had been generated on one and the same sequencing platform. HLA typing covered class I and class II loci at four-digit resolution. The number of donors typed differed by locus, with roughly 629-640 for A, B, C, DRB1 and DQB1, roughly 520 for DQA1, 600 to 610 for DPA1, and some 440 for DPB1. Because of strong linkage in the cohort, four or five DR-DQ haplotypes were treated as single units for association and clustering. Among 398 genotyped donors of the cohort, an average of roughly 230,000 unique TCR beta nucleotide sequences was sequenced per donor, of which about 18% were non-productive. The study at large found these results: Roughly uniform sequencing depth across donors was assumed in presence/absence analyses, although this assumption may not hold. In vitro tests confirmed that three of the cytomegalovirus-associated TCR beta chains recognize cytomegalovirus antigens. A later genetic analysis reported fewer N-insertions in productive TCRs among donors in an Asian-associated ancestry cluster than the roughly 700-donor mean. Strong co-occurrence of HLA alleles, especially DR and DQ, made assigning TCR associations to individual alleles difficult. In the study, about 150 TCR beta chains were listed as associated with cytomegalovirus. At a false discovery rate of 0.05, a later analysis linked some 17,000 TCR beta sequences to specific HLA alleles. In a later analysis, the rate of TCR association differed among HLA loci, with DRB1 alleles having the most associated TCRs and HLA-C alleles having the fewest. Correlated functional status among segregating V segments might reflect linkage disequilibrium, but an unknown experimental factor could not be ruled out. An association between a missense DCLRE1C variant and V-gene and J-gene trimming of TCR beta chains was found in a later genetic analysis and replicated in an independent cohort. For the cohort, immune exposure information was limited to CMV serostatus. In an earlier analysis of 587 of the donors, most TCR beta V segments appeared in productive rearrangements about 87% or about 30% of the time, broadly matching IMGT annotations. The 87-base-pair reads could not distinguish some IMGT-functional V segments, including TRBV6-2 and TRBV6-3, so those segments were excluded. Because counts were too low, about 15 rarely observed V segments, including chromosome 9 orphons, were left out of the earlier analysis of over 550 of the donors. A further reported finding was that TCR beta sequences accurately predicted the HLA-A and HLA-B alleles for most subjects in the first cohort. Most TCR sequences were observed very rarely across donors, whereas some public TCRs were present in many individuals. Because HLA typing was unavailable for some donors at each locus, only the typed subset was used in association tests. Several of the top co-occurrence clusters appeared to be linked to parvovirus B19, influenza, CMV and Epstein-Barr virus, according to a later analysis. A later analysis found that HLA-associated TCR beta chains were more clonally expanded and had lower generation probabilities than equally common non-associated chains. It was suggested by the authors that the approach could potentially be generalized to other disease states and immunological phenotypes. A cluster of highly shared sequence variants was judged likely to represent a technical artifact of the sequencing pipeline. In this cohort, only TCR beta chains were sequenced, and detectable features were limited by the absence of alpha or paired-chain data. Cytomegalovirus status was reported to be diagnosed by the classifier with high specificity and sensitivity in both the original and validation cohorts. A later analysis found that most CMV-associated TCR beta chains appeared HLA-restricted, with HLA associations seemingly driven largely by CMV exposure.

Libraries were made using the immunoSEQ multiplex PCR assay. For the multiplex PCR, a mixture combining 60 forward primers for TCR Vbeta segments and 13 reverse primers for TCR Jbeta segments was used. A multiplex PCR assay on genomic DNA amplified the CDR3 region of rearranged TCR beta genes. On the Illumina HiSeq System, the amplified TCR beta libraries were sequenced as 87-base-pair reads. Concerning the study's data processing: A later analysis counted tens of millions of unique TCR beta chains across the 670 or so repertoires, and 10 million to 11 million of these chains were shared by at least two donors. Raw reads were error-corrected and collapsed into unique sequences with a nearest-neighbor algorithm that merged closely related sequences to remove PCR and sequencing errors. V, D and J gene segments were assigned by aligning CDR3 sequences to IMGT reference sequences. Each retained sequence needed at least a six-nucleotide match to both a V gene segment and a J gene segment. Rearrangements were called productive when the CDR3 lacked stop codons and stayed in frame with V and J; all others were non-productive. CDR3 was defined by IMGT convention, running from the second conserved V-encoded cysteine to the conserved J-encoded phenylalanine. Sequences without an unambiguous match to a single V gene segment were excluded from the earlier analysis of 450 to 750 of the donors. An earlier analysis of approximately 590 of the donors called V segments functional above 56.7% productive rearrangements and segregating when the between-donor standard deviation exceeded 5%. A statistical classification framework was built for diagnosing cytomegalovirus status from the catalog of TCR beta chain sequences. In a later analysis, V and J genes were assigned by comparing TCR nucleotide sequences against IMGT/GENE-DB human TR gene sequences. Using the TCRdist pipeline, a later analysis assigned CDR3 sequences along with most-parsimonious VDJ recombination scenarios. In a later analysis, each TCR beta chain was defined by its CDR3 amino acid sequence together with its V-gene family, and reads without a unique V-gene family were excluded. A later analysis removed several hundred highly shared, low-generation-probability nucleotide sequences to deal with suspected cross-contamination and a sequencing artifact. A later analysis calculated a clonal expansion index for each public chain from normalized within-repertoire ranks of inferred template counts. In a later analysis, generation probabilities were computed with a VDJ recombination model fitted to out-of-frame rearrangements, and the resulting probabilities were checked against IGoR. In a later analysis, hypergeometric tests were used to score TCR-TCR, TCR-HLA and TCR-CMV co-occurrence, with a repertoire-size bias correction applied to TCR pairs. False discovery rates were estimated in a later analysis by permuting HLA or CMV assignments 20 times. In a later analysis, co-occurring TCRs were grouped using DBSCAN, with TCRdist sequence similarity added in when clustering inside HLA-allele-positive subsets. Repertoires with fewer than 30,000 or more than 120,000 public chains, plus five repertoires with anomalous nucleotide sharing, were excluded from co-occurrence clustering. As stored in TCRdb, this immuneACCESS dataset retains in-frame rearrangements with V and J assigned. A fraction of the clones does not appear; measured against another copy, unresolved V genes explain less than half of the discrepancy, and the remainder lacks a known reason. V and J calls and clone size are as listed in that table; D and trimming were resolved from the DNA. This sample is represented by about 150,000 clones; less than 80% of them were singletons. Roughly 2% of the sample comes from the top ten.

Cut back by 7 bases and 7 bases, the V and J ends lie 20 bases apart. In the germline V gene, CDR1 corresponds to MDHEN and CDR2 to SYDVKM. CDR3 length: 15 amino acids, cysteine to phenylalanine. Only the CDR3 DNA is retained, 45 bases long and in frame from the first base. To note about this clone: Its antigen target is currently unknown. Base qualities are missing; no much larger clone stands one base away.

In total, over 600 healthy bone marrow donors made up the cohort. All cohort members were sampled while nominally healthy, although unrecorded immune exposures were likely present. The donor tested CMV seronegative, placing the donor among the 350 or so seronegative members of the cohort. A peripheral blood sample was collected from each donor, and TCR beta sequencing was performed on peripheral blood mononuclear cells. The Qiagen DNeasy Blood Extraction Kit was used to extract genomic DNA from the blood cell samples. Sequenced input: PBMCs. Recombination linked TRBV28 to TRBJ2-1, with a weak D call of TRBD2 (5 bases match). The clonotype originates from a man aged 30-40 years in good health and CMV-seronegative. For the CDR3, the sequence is CASTRVGDRRNEQFF. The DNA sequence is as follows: TGTGCCAGCACCAGAGTCGGAGACCGGAGGAATGAGCAGTTCTTC. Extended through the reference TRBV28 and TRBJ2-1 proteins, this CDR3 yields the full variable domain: DVKVTQSSRYLVKRTGEKVFLECVQDMDHENMFWYRQDPGLGLRLIYFSYDVKMKEKGDIPEGYSVSREKKERFSLILESASTNQTSMYLCASTRVGDRRNEQFFGPGTRLTVL.